This T cell receptor beta chain emerged from a study of blood T cell repertoires in COVID-19. Germline CDR1 is LGHDT and CDR2 is YNNKEL (reference sequence). This CDR3 is 18 amino acids long. V lost 5 bases to trimming and J lost 0 bases; unmatched junction nucleotides: 11. Produced via immunoSEQ multiplex PCR; TCRdb's table is partial and in-frame only. The data contain under 200,000 clones, 83% of them seen just once; the ten biggest clones take up over 2%. This chain links TRBV3-1 (or the pseudogene TRBV3-2) with TRBJ1-3; 9 positions agree with TRBD1. The sequence was obtained from a woman at least 80 years old with acute or convalescent COVID-19. The source material was peripheral blood. The CDR3 nucleotides are TGTGCCAGCAGCGAACGGAACAGGGGGCTCAGCTCTGGAAACACCATATATTTT. Translation: CASSERNRGLSSGNTIYF.